This T cell receptor beta chain is drawn from a study of Ad26.COV2.S vaccination and SARS-CoV-2 variants. Study as a whole: Intramuscularly, Ad26.COV2.S was given either once or twice, 56 days apart.

Germline V CDR1 and CDR2: KGHSH, LQKENI. After removal of 4 bases from V and 5 bases from J, the junction contained 4 bases not matched to a gene. There are 13 residues in the CDR3. Sequenced by immunoSEQ multiplex PCR; TCRdb stores in-frame clones only, minus some. This sample carries approximately 410,000 clones, 92% of them seen once, and the ten largest clones take around 1.7%. Described treatment: around 19 received Ad26.COV2.S at low or high dose, single or two shots; 5 received placebo; per-sample allocation not given. After the first vaccine or placebo injection, samples were drawn on day 63.

The receptor was isolated from a person between 18 and 65 years old who received the Ad26.COV2.S COVID-19 vaccine or a placebo. The sequenced sample was peripheral blood, obtained in a trial of Ad26.COV2.S vaccine versus placebo. The V gene is TRBV18, the J gene TRBJ1-2, with 7 bases that match TRBD1. CDR3 DNA: TGTGCCAGCTCACTAACGGGACAGTATGGCTACACCTTC. Its translation is CASSLTGQYGYTF. Variable domain in full (rest from reference TRBV18 and TRBJ1-2): NAGVMQNPRHLVRRRGQEARLRCSPMKGHSHVYWYRQLPEEGLKFMVYLQKENIIDESGMPKERFSAEFPKEGPSILRIQQVVRGDSAAYFCASSLTGQYGYTFGSGTRLTVV.